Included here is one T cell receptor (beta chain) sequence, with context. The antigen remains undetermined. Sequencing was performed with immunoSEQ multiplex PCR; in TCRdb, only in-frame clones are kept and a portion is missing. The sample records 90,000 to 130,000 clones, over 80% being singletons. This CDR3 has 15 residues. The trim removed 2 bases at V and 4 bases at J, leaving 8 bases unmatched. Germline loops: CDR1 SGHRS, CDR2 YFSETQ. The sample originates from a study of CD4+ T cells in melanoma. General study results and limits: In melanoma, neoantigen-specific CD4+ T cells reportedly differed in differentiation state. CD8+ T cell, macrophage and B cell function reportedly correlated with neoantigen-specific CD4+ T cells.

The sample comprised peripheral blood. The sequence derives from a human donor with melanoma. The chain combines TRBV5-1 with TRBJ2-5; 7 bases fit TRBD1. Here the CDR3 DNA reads TGCGCCAGCAGCTTCGGGACAGTAGATGGAGAGACCCAGTACTTC. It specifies CASSFGTVDGETQYF.